Below, 15 T cell receptor beta chains from the same sample are listed, as sequenced in a study of blood T cell repertoires in COVID-19. Only in-frame clones appear in the TCRdb table, and some are missing; sequencing was by immunoSEQ multiplex PCR. The table has some 420,000 clones, 85% to 90% seen once. The sequenced sample was PBMCs or T cells enriched from blood (not recorded which). These receptors were collected from a man aged 30 to 45 who had recovered from COVID-19.

V gene TRBV15 combines with J gene TRBJ2-7; no reliable D call. In germline, CDR1 is LNHNV, CDR2 YYDKDF (reference sequence). CDR3 length equals 12 residues. The V gene lost 1 base and the J gene lost 3 bases, with 4 bases spanning the gap. The CDR3: CATSRGNYEQYF. The CDR3, as DNA: TGTGCCACCAGCAGAGGTAACTACGAGCAGTACTTC.

The chain has TRBV29-1 and TRBJ2-5, with D perhaps TRBD1 (6 bases). This CDR3 spans 13 amino acids. V was clipped by 3 bases and J by 3 bases, with 11 bases between them. Germline CDR1 SQVTM, CDR2 ANQGSEA. CDR3 loop: CSVEPGEKETQYF. The CDR3 DNA reads as TGCAGCGTTGAGCCAGGGGAGAAAGAGACCCAGTACTTC.

This clone appeared a few times. The rearrangement links TRBV3-1 (or the pseudogene TRBV3-2) to TRBJ1-6; TRBD1 matches 7 bases. V gave up 1 base and J gave up 7 bases; unmatched junction bases: 4. Germline V gene lookup returns CDR1 LGHDT and CDR2 YNNKEL (reference sequence). This CDR3 region has 15 residues. The CDR3 sequence: CASSQAQGVNSPLHF. In DNA, the CDR3 is TGTGCCAGCAGCCAAGCCCAGGGGGTGAATTCACCCCTCCACTTT.

J is TRBJ1-1 and V is TRBV5-1, with D tentatively TRBD1 (5 bases). The V gene's germline CDR1 is SGHRS and CDR2 YFSETQ. The CDR3 runs to 15 residues. V was shortened by 4 bases and J by 4 bases, with 17 bases between the two germline ends. CDR3 sequence (DNA): TGCGCCAGCAGCCCCACGGGGGGGGAAGGCACTGAAGCTTTCTTT. Protein sequence: CASSPTGGEGTEAFF.

This chain links TRBV12-3 or TRBV12-4 with TRBJ1-6, with D hard to call. This CDR3 is 13 amino acids long. Trimming left V 2 bases short and J 7 bases short, with 6 bases between. The CDR3: CASSLTENSPLHF. The CDR3 region has the DNA TGTGCCAGCAGTTTAACAGAAAATTCACCCCTCCACTTT.

This clone was observed a handful of times. This chain uses TRBV2 with TRBJ1-1, with D unclear. CDR3 length: 13 residues. Germline CDR1 SNHLY, CDR2 FYNNEI. Trimming took 7 bases from V and 1 from J, leaving 10 bases between them. CDR3 loop: CASTRSENTEAFF. The CDR3 bases are TGTGCCAGCACCCGTTCAGAGAACACTGAAGCTTTCTTT.

The chain links TRBV6-5 to TRBJ1-2, with D perhaps TRBD1 (6 bases). The CDR3 has 14 amino acids. V lost 5 bases, J lost 7 bases, and 17 bases lay in between. The germline V gene has CDR1 MNHEY and CDR2 SVGAGI. CDR3 region: CASSPGLGAGGYTF. The CDR3 region has the DNA TGTGCCAGCAGTCCGGGTCTGGGGGCGGGTGGCTACACCTTC.

The rearrangement uses TRBV3-1 (or the pseudogene TRBV3-2) and TRBJ1-1; unclear D gene. CDR3 length: 15 residues. CDR1 is LGHDT, CDR2 YNNKEL, per germline (reference sequence). Trimming stripped 4 bases from V and 1 base from J, with 13 bases between. The CDR3: CASSPSKRGNTEAFF. CDR3 sequence (DNA): TGTGCCAGCAGCCCTTCTAAGAGAGGGAACACTGAAGCTTTCTTT.

This clone appeared once. The chain links TRBV9 to TRBJ2-1, with a possible D match to TRBD2 (5 bases). CDR1 and CDR2 from the germline V gene are SGDLS and YYNGEE. The V end lost 3 bases, the J end lost 0 bases, and 19 bases lay between the germline ends. This CDR3 has 18 amino acids. The CDR3 bases are TGTGCCAGCAGCGAGGCCGGGGAGACTCCTAGCTCCTACAATGAGCAGTTCTTC. Its protein product is CASSEAGETPSSYNEQFF.

The chain employs TRBV18 and TRBJ2-3; 10 positions match TRBD2. J gave up 0 bases and V 0 bases, and 15 bases lay outside the gene matches. Per the germline V gene, CDR1 is KGHSH and CDR2 is LQKENI. The CDR3 has 21 amino acids. The CDR3 DNA reads TGTGCCAGCTCACCACCGAATTTTAGAACGCCTAGCGGGAGAAGCACAGATACGCAGTATTTT. It specifies CASSPPNFRTPSGRSTDTQYF.

The chain recombines TRBV12-3 or TRBV12-4 with TRBJ1-2; D may be TRBD1 (5 bases). This CDR3 is built from 13 residues. Trimming took 8 bases from V and 1 from J, leaving 11 bases between them. CDR3 nucleotides: TGTGCCAGCGGACCCCAGGGTAACTATGGCTACACCTTC. Protein product: CASGPQGNYGYTF.

This chain links TRBV5-1 with TRBJ2-3; D might be TRBD1 (7 bases). V lost 0 bases and J 1 base, leaving 9 bases between the germline ends. CDR1 SGHRS and CDR2 YFSETQ come from the germline V gene. This CDR3 has 15 residues. The CDR3 is CASSLVRGGTDTQYF. CDR3 nucleotide sequence: TGCGCCAGCAGCTTGGTCAGGGGGGGCACAGATACGCAGTATTTT.

This chain joins TRBV7-9 and TRBJ2-1, with TRBD1 as a possible D gene (5 bases). The V gene lost 7 bases and the J gene lost 6 bases, with 31 bases spanning the gap. Per the germline V gene, CDR1 is SEHNR and CDR2 is FQNEAQ (reference sequence). The CDR3 is made up of 19 amino acids. The CDR3 here is CASTPGWGDVWGLINEQFF. CDR3 sequence (DNA): TGTGCCAGCACCCCAGGGTGGGGTGATGTTTGGGGTCTAATCAATGAGCAGTTCTTC.

V and J are TRBV6-5 and TRBJ2-7, with D possibly being TRBD2 (5 bases). The CDR3 is 15 amino acids. Germline V gives CDR1 MNHEY, CDR2 SVGAGI. Deletions cut 6 bases from V and 1 base from J, with 16 bases between. CDR3 DNA sequence: TGTGCCAGCAGAAAAACTAGTATTAATTCCTACGAGCAGTACTTC. This translates into CASRKTSINSYEQYF.

This clone occurred once. The rearrangement links TRBV5-6 to TRBJ2-7; 9 nucleotides align to TRBD1. This CDR3 is 14 amino acids long. Germline V gene sequence: CDR1 SGHDT, CDR2 YYEEEE. Trimming cost V 4 bases and J 0 bases; bases outside gene matches: 2. The CDR3 DNA follows: TGTGCCAGCAGCGCGGACAGGGGCTCCTACGAGCAGTACTTC. Translating gives CASSADRGSYEQYF. Full variable domain (remainder filled in from reference TRBV5-6 and TRBJ2-7): DAGVTQSPTHLIKTRGQQVTLRCSPKSGHDTVSWYQQALGQGPQFIFQYYEEEERQRGNFPDRFSGHQFPNYSSELNVNALLLGDSALYLCASSADRGSYEQYFGPGTRLTVT.